The present T cell receptor (beta chain) was sequenced within a study of vaccination effects on CD4 cells after COVID-19. V gave up 11 bases and J gave up 2 bases; unmatched junction bases: 8. Germline CDR1 ENHRY, CDR2 SYGVKD. The CDR3 is 15 amino acids. Produced via immunoSEQ multiplex PCR; TCRdb's table is partial and in-frame only. The table records about 36,000 clones, approximately 78% of them present only once. Concerning this clone itself: Its antigen is not identified.

Expansion of antigen-specific CD4+ T cells with viral peptide pools was carried out by the ViraFEST assay before sequencing. With roughly 10 days of culture completed, CD4+ T cells were isolated. The person was diagnosed with PCR-confirmed SARS-CoV-2 infection between March and December 2020. General study findings and limits: The study found that post-vaccine spike-reactive clones in convalescents were mainly new vaccine-induced clones.

The V and J genes are TRBV10-3 and TRBJ2-6, with 8 positions matching TRBD1. The sequence came from a human donor who had a prior SARS-CoV-2 infection. Sequenced material: CD4+ T cells from PBMCs cultured with HCoV-NL63 spike peptides, taken before COVID-19 vaccination. The CDR3 loop is CAGGTGDTGANVLTF. The CDR3 DNA reads as TGTGCCGGCGGGACAGGAGACACTGGGGCCAACGTCCTGACTTTC.